Sequencing of this T cell receptor beta chain was carried out in a study of blood T cell repertoires in COVID-19. Per the germline V gene, CDR1 is SGHAT and CDR2 is FQDESV (reference sequence). The CDR3 is 15 amino acids. V trimming: 6 bases; J trimming: 8 bases; junction bases outside the gene matches: 12. Only in-frame clones appear in the TCRdb table, and some are missing; sequencing was by immunoSEQ multiplex PCR. The sample yields approximately 80,000 clones, over 65% seen once. This chain uses TRBV11-1 with TRBJ1-2; 10 bases are a match to TRBD1. The source material was peripheral blood. This receptor was taken from a man in his fifties or sixties with active or convalescent COVID-19. Here the CDR3 DNA reads TGTGCCAGCAGTCCACCGGGACAGGGGAGGTTCGGCTACACCTTC. It encodes CASSPPGQGRFGYTF.